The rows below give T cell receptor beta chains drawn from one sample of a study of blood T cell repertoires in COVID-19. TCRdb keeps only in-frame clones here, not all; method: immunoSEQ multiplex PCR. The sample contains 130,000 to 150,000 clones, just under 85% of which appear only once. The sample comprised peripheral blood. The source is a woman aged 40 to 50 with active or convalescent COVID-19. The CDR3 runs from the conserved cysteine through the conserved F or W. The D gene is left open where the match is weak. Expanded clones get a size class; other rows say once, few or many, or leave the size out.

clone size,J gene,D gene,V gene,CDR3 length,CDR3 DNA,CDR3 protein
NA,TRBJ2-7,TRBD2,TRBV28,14,TGTGCCAGCCGACCCGGACTAGCGGGCGCCCAACAGTACTTC,CASRPGLAGAQQYF
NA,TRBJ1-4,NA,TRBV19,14,TGTGCCAGTGCTCTGGGCGCGGGGTATGAAAAACTGTTTTTT,CASALGAGYEKLFF
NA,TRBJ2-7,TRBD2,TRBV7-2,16,TGTGCCAGCAGCTTAGCCACCGGGCGGGGGAGCGGCGAGCAGTACTTC,CASSLATGRGSGEQYF
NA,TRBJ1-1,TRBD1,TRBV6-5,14,TGTGCCAGCAGGCCACAGGGGGGGCTCGCTGAAGCTTTCTTT,CASRPQGGLAEAFF
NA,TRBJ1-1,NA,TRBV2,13,TGTGCCGGAAAAACAGGGATGAACACTGAAGCTTTCTTT,CAGKTGMNTEAFF
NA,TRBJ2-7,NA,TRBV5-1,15,TGCGCCAGCAGCTTGGGCGGGGTCTGGACTTACGAGCAGTACTTC,CASSLGGVWTYEQYF
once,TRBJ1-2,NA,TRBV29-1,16,TGCAGCGTTGAAGATCCAGGGTCGCCCCTATATTTTGGCTACACCTTC,CSVEDPGSPLYFGYTF
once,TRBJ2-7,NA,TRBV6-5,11,TGTGCCAGCGCAGGGTCGCGGGAGCAGTACTTC,CASAGSREQYF
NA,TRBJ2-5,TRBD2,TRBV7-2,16,TGTGCCAGCAGCAAGACTAGCGGAGCCATCCAAGAGACCCAGTACTTC,CASSKTSGAIQETQYF
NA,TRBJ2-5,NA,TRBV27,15,TGTGCCAGCAGTTTAGCAATTACTACCCAAGAGACCCAGTACTTC,CASSLAITTQETQYF
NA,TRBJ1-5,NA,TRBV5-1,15,TGCGCCAGCAGCTTGGGTCAGGGGAGCAATCAGCCCCAGCATTTT,CASSLGQGSNQPQHF
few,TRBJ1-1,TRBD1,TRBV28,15,TGTGCCAGCAGTCCGTGGGACAGCATGAACACTGAAGCTTTCTTT,CASSPWDSMNTEAFF
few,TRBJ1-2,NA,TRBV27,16,TGTGCCAGCAGTTCCCCCCGGGGTCGCGGGAACTATGGCTACACCTTC,CASSSPRGRGNYGYTF
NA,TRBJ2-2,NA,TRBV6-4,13,TGTGCCAGCAGTGGGACTAACACCGGGGAGCTGTTTTTT,CASSGTNTGELFF
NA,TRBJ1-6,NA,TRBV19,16,TGTGCCAGTAGTATGTCCGCGGGGTCCTATAATTCACCCCTCCACTTT,CASSMSAGSYNSPLHF
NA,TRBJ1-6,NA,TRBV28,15,TGTGCCAGTACGGGGGGGAGCTCCTATAATTCACCCCTCCACTTT,CASTGGSSYNSPLHF
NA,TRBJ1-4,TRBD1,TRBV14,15,TGTGCCAGCAGCCAAGGAGACAGGGTGAATGAAAAACTGTTTTTT,CASSQGDRVNEKLFF